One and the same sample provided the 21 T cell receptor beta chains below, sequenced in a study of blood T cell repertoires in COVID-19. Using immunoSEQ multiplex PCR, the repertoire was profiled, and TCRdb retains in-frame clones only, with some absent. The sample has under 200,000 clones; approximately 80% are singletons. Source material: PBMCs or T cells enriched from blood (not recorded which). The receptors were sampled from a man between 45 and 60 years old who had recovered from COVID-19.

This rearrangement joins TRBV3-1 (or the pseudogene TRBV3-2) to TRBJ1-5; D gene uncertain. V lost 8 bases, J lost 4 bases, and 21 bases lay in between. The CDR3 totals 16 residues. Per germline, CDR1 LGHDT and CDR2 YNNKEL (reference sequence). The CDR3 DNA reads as TGTGCCAGCTCCTTGTCATGGGGAAGGGAGAATCAGCCCCAGCATTTT. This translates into CASSLSWGRENQPQHF.

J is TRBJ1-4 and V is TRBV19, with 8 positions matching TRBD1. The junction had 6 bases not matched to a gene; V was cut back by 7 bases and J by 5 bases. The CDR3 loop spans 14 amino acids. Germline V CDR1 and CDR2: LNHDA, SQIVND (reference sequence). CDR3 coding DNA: TGTGCCAGTACCCTGACAGGGGTGAATGAAAAACTGTTTTTT. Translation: CASTLTGVNEKLFF.

The CDR3 coding sequence is TGTGCCAGCAGCTTAGGGGTGCGGGGTTCACCCCTCCACTTT. It translates to CASSLGVRGSPLHF. The chain is built from TRBV5-5 and TRBJ1-6, with a tentative D call TRBD1 (5 bases). Germline values: CDR1 SGHKS, CDR2 YYEKEE (reference sequence). With 2 bases removed from V and 9 bases from J, the gap between germline ends came to 12 bases. This CDR3 is built from 14 residues.

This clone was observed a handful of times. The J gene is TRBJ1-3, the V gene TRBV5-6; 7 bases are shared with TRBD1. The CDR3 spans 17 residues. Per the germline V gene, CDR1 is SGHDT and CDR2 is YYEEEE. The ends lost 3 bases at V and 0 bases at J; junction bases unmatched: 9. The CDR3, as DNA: TGTGCCAGCAGCTGGGAGAACAGGGGCCTCTCTGGAAACACCATATATTTT. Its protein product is CASSWENRGLSGNTIYF.

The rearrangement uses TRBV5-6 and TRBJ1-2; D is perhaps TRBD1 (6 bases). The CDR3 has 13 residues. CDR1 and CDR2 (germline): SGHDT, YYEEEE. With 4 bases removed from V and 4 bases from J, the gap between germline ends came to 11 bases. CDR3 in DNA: TGTGCCAGCAGCCCAGGGGAGTCCTATGGCTACACCTTC. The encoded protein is CASSPGESYGYTF. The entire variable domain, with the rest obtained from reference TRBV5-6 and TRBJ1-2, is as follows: DAGVTQSPTHLIKTRGQQVTLRCSPKSGHDTVSWYQQALGQGPQFIFQYYEEEERQRGNFPDRFSGHQFPNYSSELNVNALLLGDSALYLCASSPGESYGYTFGSGTRLTVV.

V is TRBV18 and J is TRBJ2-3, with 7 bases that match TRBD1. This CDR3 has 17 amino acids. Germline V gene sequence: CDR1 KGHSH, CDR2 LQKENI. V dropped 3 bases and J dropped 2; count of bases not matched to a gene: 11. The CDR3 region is CASSPSEGGGFTDTQYF. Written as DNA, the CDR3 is TGTGCCAGCTCACCCTCTGAAGGGGGCGGGTTCACAGATACGCAGTATTTT. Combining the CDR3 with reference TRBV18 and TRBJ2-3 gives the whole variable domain NAGVMQNPRHLVRRRGQEARLRCSPMKGHSHVYWYRQLPEEGLKFMVYLQKENIIDESGMPKERFSAEFPKEGPSILRIQQVVRGDSAAYFCASSPSEGGGFTDTQYFGPGTRLTVL.

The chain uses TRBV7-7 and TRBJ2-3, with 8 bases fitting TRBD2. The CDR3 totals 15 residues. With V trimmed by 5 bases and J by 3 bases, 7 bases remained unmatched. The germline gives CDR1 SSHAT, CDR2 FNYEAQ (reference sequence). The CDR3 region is CASSRDGGATDTQYF. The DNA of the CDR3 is TGTGCCAGCAGCAGAGACGGGGGGGCAACAGATACGCAGTATTTT.

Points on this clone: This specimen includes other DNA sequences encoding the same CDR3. As DNA, the CDR3 is TGTGCCACCGTACAATCGCATACAGGGGGGTACGAGCAGTACTTC. This codes for CATVQSHTGGYEQYF. The chain employs TRBV10-3 and TRBJ2-7, with 8 bases identical to TRBD1. CDR1 and CDR2 (germline): ENHRY, SYGVKD. The CDR3 runs to 15 residues. V lost 10 bases to trimming and J lost 4 bases; unmatched junction nucleotides: 15.

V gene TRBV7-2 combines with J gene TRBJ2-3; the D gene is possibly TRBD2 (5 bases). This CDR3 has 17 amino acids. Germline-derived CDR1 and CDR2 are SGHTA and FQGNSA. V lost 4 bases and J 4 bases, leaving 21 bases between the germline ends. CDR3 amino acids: CASSSGPGFPDADTQYF. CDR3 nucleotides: TGTGCCAGCAGCTCAGGACCGGGGTTTCCCGACGCAGATACGCAGTATTTT. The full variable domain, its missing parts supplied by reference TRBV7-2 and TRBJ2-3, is GAGVSQSPSNKVTEKGKDVELRCDPISGHTALYWYRQSLGQGLEFLIYFQGNSAPDKSGLPSDRFSAERTGGSVSTLTIQRTQQEDSAVYLCASSSGPGFPDADTQYFGPGTRLTVL.

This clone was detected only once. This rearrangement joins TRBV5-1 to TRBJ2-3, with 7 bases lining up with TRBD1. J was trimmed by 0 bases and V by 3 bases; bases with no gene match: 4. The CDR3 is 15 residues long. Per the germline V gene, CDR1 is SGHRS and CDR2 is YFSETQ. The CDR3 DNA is TGCGCCAGCAGCTCAGGGGGATCTAGCACAGATACGCAGTATTTT. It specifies CASSSGGSSTDTQYF.

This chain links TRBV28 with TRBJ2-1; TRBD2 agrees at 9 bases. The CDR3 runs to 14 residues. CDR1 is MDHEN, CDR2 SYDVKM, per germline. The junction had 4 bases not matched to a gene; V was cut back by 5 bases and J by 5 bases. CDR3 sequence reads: CASSPASGDNEQFF. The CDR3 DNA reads TGTGCCAGCAGTCCCGCTAGCGGGGACAATGAGCAGTTCTTC. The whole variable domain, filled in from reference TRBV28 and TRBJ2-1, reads DVKVTQSSRYLVKRTGEKVFLECVQDMDHENMFWYRQDPGLGLRLIYFSYDVKMKEKGDIPEGYSVSREKKERFSLILESASTNQTSMYLCASSPASGDNEQFFGPGTRLTVL.

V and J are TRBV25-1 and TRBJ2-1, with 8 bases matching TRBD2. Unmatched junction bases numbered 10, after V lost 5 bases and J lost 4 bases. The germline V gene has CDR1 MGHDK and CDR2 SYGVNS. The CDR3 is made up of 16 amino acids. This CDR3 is CASSFRGLAGYNEQFF. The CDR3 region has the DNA TGTGCCAGCAGTTTTAGAGGGCTAGCGGGTTACAATGAGCAGTTCTTC.

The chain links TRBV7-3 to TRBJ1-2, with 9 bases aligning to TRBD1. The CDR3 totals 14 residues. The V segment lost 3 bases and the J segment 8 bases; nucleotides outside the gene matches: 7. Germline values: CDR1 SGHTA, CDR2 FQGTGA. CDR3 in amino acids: CASSFTGGSDGYTF. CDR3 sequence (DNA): TGTGCCAGCAGCTTTACAGGGGGCTCGGACGGCTACACCTTC.

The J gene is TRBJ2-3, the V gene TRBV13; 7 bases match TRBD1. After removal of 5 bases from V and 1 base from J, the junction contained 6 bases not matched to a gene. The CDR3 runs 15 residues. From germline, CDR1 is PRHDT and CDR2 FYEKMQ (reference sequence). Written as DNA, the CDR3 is TGTGCCAGCAGCCTAAACAGGGGAGGCACAGATACGCAGTATTTT. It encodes CASSLNRGGTDTQYF.

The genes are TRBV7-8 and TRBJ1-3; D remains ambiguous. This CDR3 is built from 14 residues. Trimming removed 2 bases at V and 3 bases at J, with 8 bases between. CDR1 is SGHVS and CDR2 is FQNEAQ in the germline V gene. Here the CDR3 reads CASSLPGNGNTIYF. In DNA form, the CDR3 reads TGTGCCAGCAGCTTACCGGGGAATGGAAACACCATATATTTT.

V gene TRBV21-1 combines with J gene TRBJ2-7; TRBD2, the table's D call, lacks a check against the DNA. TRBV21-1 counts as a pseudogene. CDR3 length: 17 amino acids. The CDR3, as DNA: TGTGCCAGCAGGAAACAGGGACTAGCGGGAGATATGTACGAGCAGTACTTC. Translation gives CASRKQGLAGDMYEQYF.

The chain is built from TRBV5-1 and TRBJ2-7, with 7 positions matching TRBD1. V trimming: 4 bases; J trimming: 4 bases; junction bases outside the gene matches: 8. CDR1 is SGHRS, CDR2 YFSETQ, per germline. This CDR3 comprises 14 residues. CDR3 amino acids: CASSRDSVGYEQYF. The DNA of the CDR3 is TGCGCCAGCAGCCGGGACAGCGTAGGATACGAGCAGTACTTC.

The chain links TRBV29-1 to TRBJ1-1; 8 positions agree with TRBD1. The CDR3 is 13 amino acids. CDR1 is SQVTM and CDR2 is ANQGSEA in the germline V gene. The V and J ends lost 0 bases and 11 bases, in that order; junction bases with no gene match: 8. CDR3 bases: TGCAGCGTTGAAGATAACCAGGGGGCGAGGGCTTTCTTT. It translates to CSVEDNQGARAFF.

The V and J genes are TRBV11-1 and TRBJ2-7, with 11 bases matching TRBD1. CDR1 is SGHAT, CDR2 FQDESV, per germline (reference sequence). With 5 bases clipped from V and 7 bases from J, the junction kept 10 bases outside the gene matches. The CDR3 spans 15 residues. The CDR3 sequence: CASSPRDRGTGEQYF. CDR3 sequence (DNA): TGTGCCAGCAGCCCGCGGGACAGGGGGACGGGGGAGCAGTACTTC.

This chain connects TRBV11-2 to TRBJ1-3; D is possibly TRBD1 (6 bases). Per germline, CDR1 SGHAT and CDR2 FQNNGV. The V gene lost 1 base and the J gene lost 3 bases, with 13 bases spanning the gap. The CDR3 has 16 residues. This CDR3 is CASSLGAGRGGNTIYF. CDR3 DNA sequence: TGTGCCAGCAGCTTAGGAGCTGGCAGGGGTGGAAACACCATATATTTT.

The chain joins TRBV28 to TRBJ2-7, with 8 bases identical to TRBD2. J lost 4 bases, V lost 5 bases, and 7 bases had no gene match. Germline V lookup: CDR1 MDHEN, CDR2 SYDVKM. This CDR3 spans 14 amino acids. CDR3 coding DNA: TGTGCCAGCAGTCCAAGCGGGAGCAGGTACGAGCAGTACTTC. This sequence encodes CASSPSGSRYEQYF. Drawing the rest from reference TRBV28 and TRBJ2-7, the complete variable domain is DVKVTQSSRYLVKRTGEKVFLECVQDMDHENMFWYRQDPGLGLRLIYFSYDVKMKEKGDIPEGYSVSREKKERFSLILESASTNQTSMYLCASSPSGSRYEQYFGPGTRLTVT.